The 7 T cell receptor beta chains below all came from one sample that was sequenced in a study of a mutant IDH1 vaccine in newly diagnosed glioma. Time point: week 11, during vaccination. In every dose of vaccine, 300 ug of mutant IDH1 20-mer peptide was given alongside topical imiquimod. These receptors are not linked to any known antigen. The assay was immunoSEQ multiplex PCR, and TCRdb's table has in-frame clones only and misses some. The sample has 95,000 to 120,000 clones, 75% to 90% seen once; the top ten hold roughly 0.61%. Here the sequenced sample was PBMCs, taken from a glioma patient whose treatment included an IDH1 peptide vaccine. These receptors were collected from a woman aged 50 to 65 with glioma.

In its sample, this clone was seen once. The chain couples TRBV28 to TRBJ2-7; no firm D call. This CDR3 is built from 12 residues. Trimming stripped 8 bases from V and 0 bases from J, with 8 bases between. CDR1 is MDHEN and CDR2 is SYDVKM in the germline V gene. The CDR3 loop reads CASEASSYEQYF. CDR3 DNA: TGTGCCAGCGAGGCCAGCTCCTACGAGCAGTACTTC.

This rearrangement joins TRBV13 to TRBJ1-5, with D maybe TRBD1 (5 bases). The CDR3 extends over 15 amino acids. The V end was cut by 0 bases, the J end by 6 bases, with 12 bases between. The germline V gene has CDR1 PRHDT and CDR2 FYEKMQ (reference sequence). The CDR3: CASSLGGEGTQPQHF. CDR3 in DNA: TGTGCCAGCAGCTTAGGAGGGGAAGGAACTCAGCCCCAGCATTTT.

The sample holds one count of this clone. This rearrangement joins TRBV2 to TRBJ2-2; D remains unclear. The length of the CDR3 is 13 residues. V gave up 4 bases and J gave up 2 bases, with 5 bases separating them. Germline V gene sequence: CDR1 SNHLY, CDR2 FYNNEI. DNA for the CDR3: TGTGCCAGCAGTGTAGCTAACACCGGGGAGCTGTTTTTT. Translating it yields CASSVANTGELFF.

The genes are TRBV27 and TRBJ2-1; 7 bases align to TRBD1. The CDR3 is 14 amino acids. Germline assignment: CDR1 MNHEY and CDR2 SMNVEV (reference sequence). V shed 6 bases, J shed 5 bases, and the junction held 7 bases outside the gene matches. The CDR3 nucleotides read TGTGCCAGCAGAAAAGGGGGCGTAAACAATGAGCAGTTCTTC. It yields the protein CASRKGGVNNEQFF.

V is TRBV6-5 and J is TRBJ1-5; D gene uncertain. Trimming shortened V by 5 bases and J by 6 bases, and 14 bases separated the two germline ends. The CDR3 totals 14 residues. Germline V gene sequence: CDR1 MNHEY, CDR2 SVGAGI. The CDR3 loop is CASSPQRAGQPQHF. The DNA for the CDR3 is TGTGCCAGCAGTCCCCAAAGGGCCGGTCAGCCCCAGCATTTT.

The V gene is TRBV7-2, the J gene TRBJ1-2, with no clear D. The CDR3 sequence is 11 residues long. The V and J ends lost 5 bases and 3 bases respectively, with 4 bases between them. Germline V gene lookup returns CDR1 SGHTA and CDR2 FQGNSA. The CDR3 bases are TGTGCCAGCAGCCCCTACTATGGCTACACCTTC. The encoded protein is CASSPYYGYTF.

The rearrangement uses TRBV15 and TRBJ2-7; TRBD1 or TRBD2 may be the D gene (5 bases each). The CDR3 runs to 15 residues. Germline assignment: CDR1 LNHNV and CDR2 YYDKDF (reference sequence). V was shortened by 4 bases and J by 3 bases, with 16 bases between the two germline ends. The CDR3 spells CATSIRWGRVYEQYF. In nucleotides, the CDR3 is TGTGCCACCAGCATAAGGTGGGGGAGAGTCTACGAGCAGTACTTC.